The clone carrying this T cell receptor beta chain was observed at least ten times. Its antigen is undetermined. Trimming left V 3 bases short and J 0 bases short, with 15 bases between. Germline CDR1 and CDR2: KGHDR and SFDVKD. The length of the CDR3 is 17 residues. The sample is drawn from a study of T cells in Graves' hyperthyroidism and ophthalmopathy. Study-wide findings and caveats: Blood also contained most expanded thyroid clonotypes above 0.001.

Amplified TCR beta CDR3 regions derived from RNA transcripts. HTBI primers were used for first-round RT-PCR of the TCR CDR3. TCRdb called the multiplex PCR reads again in MiXCR, with one record for every CDR3 protein. The sample lists around 300,000 distinct CDR3 sequences, less than 30% occurring once. The blood sample dates from first hyperthyroidism diagnosis, preceding any ophthalmopathy symptoms. Source material for PBMCs was 10 ml fresh peripheral blood. The chain carries TRBV24-1 and TRBJ2-3, with D uncertain. The sequence derives from a middle-aged man with Graves' hyperthyroidism that later progressed to Graves' ophthalmopathy. What was sequenced was blood. CDR3 region: CATSDHPRLTSTDTQYF. The CDR3 DNA is TGTGCCACCAGTGATCACCCCAGACTGACTAGCACAGATACGCAGTATTTT.